This entry is about one T cell receptor beta chain. This sample stems from a study of blood T cell repertoires in COVID-19. Under the authors' procedure: Amplification from reference gene primers served as the basis for estimated nucleated cell counts. The data were produced by immunoSEQ multiplex PCR, yet TCRdb's version contains in-frame clones alone and is incomplete. V, J and clone size reflect that table, while D and trimming were determined from the DNA. This sample yields around 85,000 clones, of which roughly 82% are seen a single time; 8% belongs to the top ten. The TCR comes from a man aged 50 to 59 with active COVID-19. Material: peripheral blood.

For the CDR3, the DNA is TGTGCCAGCAGTTACCACCGGGACAGGGTGCGAGAGCAGTACTTC. As protein: CASSYHRDRVREQYF. The chain joins TRBV6-5 to TRBJ2-7; TRBD1 agrees at 9 bases. CDR1 and CDR2 (germline): MNHEY, SVGAGI. V lost 2 bases to trimming and J lost 7 bases; unmatched junction nucleotides: 9. The CDR3 sequence is 15 residues long.